This entry lists 6 T cell receptor beta chains sequenced from one sample in a study of shared clonotypes between healthy human individuals. Libraries were prepared by immunoSEQ multiplex PCR; TCRdb keeps only in-frame clonotypes and omits some of them. This sample has some 700,000 clones, with around 90% found just once. The sample was memory CD8+ T cells from PBMCs. Subset indicated: CD45RO+ cells pooled with CCR7-negative TemRA cells. Receptors were obtained from a man younger than 35 in good health. Some clones in this sample may be carry-over from other donors' samples.

The chain uses TRBV5-1 and TRBJ1-2, with 8 bases that match TRBD1. Germline CDR1 and CDR2: SGHRS and YFSETQ. After removal of 4 bases from V and 7 bases from J, the junction contained 6 bases not matched to a gene. The CDR3 consists of 13 residues. The CDR3 sequence: CASSPGGIFGYTF. In DNA, the CDR3 is TGCGCCAGCAGCCCAGGGGGCATCTTTGGCTACACCTTC.

In its sample, this clone was seen once. J is TRBJ1-5 and V is TRBV7-9; D ambiguous. V was shortened by 5 bases and J by 2 bases, with 16 bases between the two germline ends. CDR1 and CDR2 from the germline V gene are SEHNR and FQNEAQ (reference sequence). The CDR3 totals 16 residues. The CDR3 spells CASSRGSPSGNQPQHF. The CDR3, as DNA: TGTGCCAGCAGCCGAGGGAGCCCGAGCGGCAATCAGCCCCAGCATTTT.

The V gene is TRBV27, the J gene TRBJ2-7, with D perhaps TRBD2 (6 bases). Germline V gives CDR1 MNHEY, CDR2 SMNVEV (reference sequence). With 3 bases removed from V and 2 bases from J, the gap between germline ends came to 11 bases. The CDR3 is 14 amino acids. CDR3 nucleotides: TGTGCCAGCAGTTTTGGCGGGGACGCCTACGAGCAGTACTTC. This codes for CASSFGGDAYEQYF.

This chain joins TRBV4-2 and TRBJ2-7; TRBD2 agrees at 12 bases. CDR1 is LGHNA, CDR2 YNFKEQ, per germline. The length of the CDR3 is 15 residues. Losses at the gene ends were 4 bases for V and 2 bases for J; bases not matched to a gene: 3. CDR3 in amino acids: CASSPASGRAYEQYF. Written as DNA, the CDR3 is TGTGCCAGCAGCCCGGCTAGCGGGAGGGCCTACGAGCAGTACTTC.

V and J are TRBV4-1 and TRBJ2-5, with D uncertain. The CDR3 consists of 14 residues. The V gene lost 1 base and the J gene lost 2 bases, with 8 bases spanning the gap. In germline, CDR1 is MGHRA, CDR2 YSYEKL. CDR3 region: CASSQVSRQETQYF. The CDR3 region has the DNA TGCGCCAGCAGCCAAGTCTCCAGGCAAGAGACCCAGTACTTC.

The chain links TRBV5-1 to TRBJ2-7; no clear D gene. The CDR3 has 11 residues. Germline values: CDR1 SGHRS, CDR2 YFSETQ. Trimming removed 2 bases from V and 8 bases from J, with 8 bases in between. The CDR3 spells CASSLGYQQYF. The CDR3 DNA reads as TGCGCCAGCAGCTTAGGGTACCAGCAGTACTTC.